Following are 14 T cell receptor beta chains from one sample sequenced in a study of post-analysis software for immune sequencing data. Libraries were made from TCR beta cDNA, and they carried unique molecular identifiers. MiXCR, run by TCRdb on the PCR reads, gives a single entry per CDR3 protein. This sample has around 200,000 distinct CDR3 sequences, with approximately 30% found just once. Study-wide results and caveats: TRBV segments more frequent in patients than in controls numbered several and included TRBV5-6, TRBV5-1 and TRBV20-1.

What these receptors recognize is not known. Sample: blood. The receptors stem from a girl under 18 with multiple sclerosis.

V gene TRBV12-3 or TRBV12-4 combines with J gene TRBJ1-5; no clear D. The germline V and J ends were trimmed by 5 bases and 5 bases, with 19 bases remaining between them. The CDR3 sequence is 16 residues long. The CDR3 sequence is CASSPSVKGSYQPQHF. CDR3 in DNA: TGTGCCAGCAGTCCTAGCGTAAAGGGCAGTTATCAGCCCCAGCATTTT.

Note on this clonotype: A much larger clone sits a single nucleotide away, making a read error possible. The chain joins TRBV4-1 to TRBJ2-4; D is uncertain. The end of the DNA fits TRBJ2-5 better, so the J call may be wrong. The CDR3 spans 16 residues. Germline values: CDR1 MGHRA, CDR2 YSYEKL. CDR3 sequence (DNA): TGCGCCAGCAGCCAAGGGTTAGGGCTACTCAGGGAGACCCAGTACTTC. It translates to CASSQGLGLLRETQYF.

This clonotype was seen many times. The chain recombines TRBV28 with TRBJ2-4; D gene ambiguous. The CDR3 length is 15 residues. Trimming cost V 8 bases and J 0 bases, with 14 bases left between them. CDR1 is MDHEN, CDR2 SYDVKM, per germline. This chain's CDR3 is CASGAGILAKNIQYF. CDR3 nucleotides: TGTGCCAGCGGTGCTGGGATTTTAGCCAAAAACATTCAGTACTTC.

In the case of this clonotype: A much bigger clone sits one base away, suggesting this may be a read error. This chain links TRBV5-1 with TRBJ2-7, with TRBD1 identical over 7 bases. Looked up from germline, CDR1 is SGHRS and CDR2 is YFSETQ. The length of the CDR3 is 16 residues. CDR3 nucleotide sequence: TGCGCCAGCAGCTTGGCTCTAGGGGGCTCAGACTACGGGCAGTACTTC. Its translation: CASSLALGGSDYGQYF.

The chain combines TRBV28 with TRBJ1-2; 7 positions match TRBD1. Germline V gene data show CDR1 as MDHEN and CDR2 as SYDVKM. V lost 6 bases to trimming and J lost 6 bases; unmatched junction nucleotides: 10. This CDR3 is 14 amino acids long. CDR3 amino acids: CASRVPGTAHGYTF. The DNA of the CDR3 is TGTGCCAGCAGAGTTCCCGGGACAGCTCATGGCTACACCTTC.

A remark on this clonotype: A much larger clone sits a single nucleotide away, making a read error possible. The genes are TRBV12-3 or TRBV12-4 and TRBJ2-1, with a possible D match to TRBD2 (6 bases). V was trimmed by 4 bases and J by 7 bases, leaving 14 bases between them. The CDR3 contains 14 residues. The CDR3 nucleotides read TGTGCCAGCAGTTCCGGGACTCTTGAGAATGAGCAGTTCTTC. Protein sequence: CASSSGTLENEQFF.

This clonotype was counted many times. The rearrangement links TRBV12-3 or TRBV12-4 to TRBJ2-3; unclear D gene. The CDR3 runs 14 residues. V was pared by 7 bases and J by 2 bases, with 13 bases between. This CDR3 is CASNTLGPTDTQYF. Written as DNA, the CDR3 is TGTGCCAGCAATACCCTAGGACCCACAGATACGCAGTATTTT.

With regard to this clonotype: A much larger clonotype is one base distant, so this may be a read error. The V call is TRBV7-8, the J call TRBJ2-3, with D unclear. There are 17 residues in the CDR3. Per germline, CDR1 SGHVS and CDR2 FQNEAQ. The V and J ends lost 1 base and 0 bases respectively, with 14 bases between them. DNA of the CDR3: TGTGCCAGCAGCTTAGTTCGACGGGCTAGTAGCACAGATACGCAGTATTTT. This sequence encodes CASSLVRRASSTDTQYF.

The chain carries TRBV7-9 and TRBJ2-5, with 9 positions matching TRBD1. V shed 5 bases, J shed 4 bases, and the junction held 2 bases outside the gene matches. This CDR3 contains 13 residues. The germline gives CDR1 SEHNR, CDR2 FQNEAQ (reference sequence). The CDR3 region is CASSRGQGETQYF. The CDR3 DNA reads as TGTGCCAGCAGCCGGGGACAGGGAGAGACCCAGTACTTC.

In its sample, this clonotype was seen a few times. V is TRBV9 and J is TRBJ1-1; tentative D call: TRBD1 (6 bases). This CDR3 spans 13 amino acids. Germline CDR1 is SGDLS and CDR2 is YYNGEE. Deletions cut 0 bases from V and 3 bases from J, with 6 bases between. CDR3 DNA sequence: TGTGCCAGCAGCGTAGAGGGGGACACTGAAGCTTTCTTT. This encodes CASSVEGDTEAFF.

This chain connects TRBV5-1 to TRBJ2-7; D ambiguous. The CDR3 runs to 15 residues. V was clipped by 0 bases and J by 4 bases, with 14 bases between them. The V gene's germline CDR1 is SGHRS and CDR2 YFSETQ. CDR3 DNA: TGCGCCAGCAGCTTGGATGGGATGGGGTCTTACGAGCAGTACTTC. Encoded protein: CASSLDGMGSYEQYF.

The chain has TRBV7-2 and TRBJ2-5, with D tentatively TRBD1 or TRBD2 (5 bases each). Germline loops: CDR1 SGHTA, CDR2 FQGNSA. The CDR3 extends over 13 amino acids. The V and J ends lost 5 bases and 2 bases respectively, with 9 bases between them. In DNA form, the CDR3 reads TGTGCCAGCAGCATGGGACGGCAAGAGACCCAGTACTTC. It encodes CASSMGRQETQYF.

This clonotype has a handful of counts. The rearrangement uses TRBV7-3 and TRBJ2-2; unclear D gene. The length of the CDR3 is 12 residues. V lost 5 bases, J lost 7 bases, and 8 bases lay in between. Germline V CDR1 and CDR2: SGHTA, FQGTGA. The CDR3 sequence is CASSPFGGELFF. The CDR3 DNA reads TGTGCCAGCAGCCCTTTTGGCGGGGAGCTGTTTTTT.

The chain combines TRBV7-2 with TRBJ2-1; D might be TRBD2 (5 bases). The end of the DNA is better explained by TRBJ2-7, so the J call may be wrong. Germline CDR1 is SGHTA and CDR2 is FQGNSA. CDR3 length: 14 amino acids. Here the CDR3 reads CASSLVWEYNEQYF. The CDR3 region has the DNA TGTGCCAGCAGCTTAGTTTGGGAGTACAATGAGCAGTACTTC.